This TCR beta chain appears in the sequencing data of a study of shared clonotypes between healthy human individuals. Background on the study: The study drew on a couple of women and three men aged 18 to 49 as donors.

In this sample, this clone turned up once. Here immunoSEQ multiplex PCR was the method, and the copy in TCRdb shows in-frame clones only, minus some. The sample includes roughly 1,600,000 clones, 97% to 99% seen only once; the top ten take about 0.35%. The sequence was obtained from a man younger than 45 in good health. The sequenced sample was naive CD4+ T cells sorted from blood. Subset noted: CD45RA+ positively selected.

DNA of the CDR3: TGTGCCAGCAGCTTAACAGGGTTGACCGGGGAGCTGTTTTTT. Its translation is CASSLTGLTGELFF. The rearrangement links TRBV7-4 to TRBJ2-2, with a weak D call TRBD1 (6 bases). V shed 2 bases and J shed 5 bases, with 9 bases lying between them. Germline values: CDR1 SGHVT, CDR2 SQSDAQ. CDR3 size: 14 residues.